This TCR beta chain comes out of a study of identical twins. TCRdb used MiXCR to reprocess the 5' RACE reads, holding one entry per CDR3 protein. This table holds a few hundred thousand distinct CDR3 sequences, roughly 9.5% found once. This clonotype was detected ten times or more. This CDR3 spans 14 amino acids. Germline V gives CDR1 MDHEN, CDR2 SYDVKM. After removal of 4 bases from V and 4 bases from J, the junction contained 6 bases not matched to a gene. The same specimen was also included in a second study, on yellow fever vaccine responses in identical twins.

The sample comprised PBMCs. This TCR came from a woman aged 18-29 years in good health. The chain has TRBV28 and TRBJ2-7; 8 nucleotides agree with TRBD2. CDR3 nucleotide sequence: TGTGCCAGCAGTTATCGGCTAGCGGGTTACGAGCAGTACTTC. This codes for CASSYRLAGYEQYF. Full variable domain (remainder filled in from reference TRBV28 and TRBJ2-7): DVKVTQSSRYLVKRTGEKVFLECVQDMDHENMFWYRQDPGLGLRLIYFSYDVKMKEKGDIPEGYSVSREKKERFSLILESASTNQTSMYLCASSYRLAGYEQYFGPGTRLTVT.